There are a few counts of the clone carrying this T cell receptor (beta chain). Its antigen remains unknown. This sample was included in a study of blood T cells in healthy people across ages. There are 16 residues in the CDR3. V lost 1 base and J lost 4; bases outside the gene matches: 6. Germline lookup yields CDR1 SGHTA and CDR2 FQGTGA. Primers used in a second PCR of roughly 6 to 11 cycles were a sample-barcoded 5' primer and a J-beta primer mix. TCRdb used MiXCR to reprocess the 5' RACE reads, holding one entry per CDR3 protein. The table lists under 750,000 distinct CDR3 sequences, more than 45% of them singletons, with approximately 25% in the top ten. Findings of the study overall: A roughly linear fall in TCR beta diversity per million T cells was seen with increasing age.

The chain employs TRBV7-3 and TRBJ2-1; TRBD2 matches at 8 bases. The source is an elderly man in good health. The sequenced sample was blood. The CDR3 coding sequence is TGTGCCAGCAGCTTAATGTCGGGGGGGGAGTACAATGAGCAGTTCTTC. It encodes CASSLMSGGEYNEQFF. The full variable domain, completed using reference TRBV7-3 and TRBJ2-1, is GAGVSQTPSNKVTEKGKYVELRCDPISGHTALYWYRQSLGQGPEFLIYFQGTGAADDSGLPNDRFFAVRPEGSVSTLKIQRTERGDSAVYLCASSLMSGGEYNEQFFGPGTRLTVL.